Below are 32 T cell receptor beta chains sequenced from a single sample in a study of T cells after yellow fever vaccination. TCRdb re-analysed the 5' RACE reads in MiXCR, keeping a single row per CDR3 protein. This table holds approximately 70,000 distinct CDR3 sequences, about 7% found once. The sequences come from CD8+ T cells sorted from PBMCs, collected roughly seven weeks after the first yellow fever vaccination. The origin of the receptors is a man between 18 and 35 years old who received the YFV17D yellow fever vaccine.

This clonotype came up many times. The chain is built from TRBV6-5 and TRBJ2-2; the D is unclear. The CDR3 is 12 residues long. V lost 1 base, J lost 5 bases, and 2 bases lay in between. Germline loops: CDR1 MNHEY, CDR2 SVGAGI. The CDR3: CASSYYTGELFF. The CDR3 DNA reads TGTGCCAGCAGTTACTATACCGGGGAGCTGTTTTTT.

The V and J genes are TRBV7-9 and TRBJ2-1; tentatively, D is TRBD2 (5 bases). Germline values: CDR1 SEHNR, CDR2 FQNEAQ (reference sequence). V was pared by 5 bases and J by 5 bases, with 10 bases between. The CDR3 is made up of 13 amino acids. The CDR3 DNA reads TGTGCCAGCAGCCCGAAGGGAGACAATGAGCAGTTCTTC. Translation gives CASSPKGDNEQFF.

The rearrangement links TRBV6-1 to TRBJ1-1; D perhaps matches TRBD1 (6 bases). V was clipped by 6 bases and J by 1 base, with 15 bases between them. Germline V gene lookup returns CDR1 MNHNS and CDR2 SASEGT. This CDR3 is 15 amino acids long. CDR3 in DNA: TGTGCCAGCAGCGAACCCGGGACAAGGAACACTGAAGCTTTCTTT. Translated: CASSEPGTRNTEAFF.

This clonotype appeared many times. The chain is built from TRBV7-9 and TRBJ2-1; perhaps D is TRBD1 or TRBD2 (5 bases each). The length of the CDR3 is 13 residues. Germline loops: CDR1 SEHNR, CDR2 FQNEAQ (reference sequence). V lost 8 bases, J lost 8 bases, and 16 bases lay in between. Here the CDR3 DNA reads TGTGCCAGCCCCTCCCGAAGGGACGATGAGCAGTTCTTC. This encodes CASPSRRDDEQFF.

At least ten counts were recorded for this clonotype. In DNA form, the CDR3 reads TGTGCCAGCAGTAACAGGGGACGGGGCATTCAGTACTTC. It encodes CASSNRGRGIQYF. The chain carries TRBV14 and TRBJ2-4, with 7 bases that match TRBD1. The CDR3 has 13 residues. The ends lost 6 bases at V and 9 bases at J; junction bases unmatched: 8. The V gene's germline CDR1 is SGHDN and CDR2 FVKESK. The entire variable domain, with the rest obtained from reference TRBV14 and TRBJ2-4, is as follows: EAGVTQFPSHSVIEKGQTVTLRCDPISGHDNLYWYRRVMGKEIKFLLHFVKESKQDESGMPNNRFLAERTGGTYSTLKVQPAELEDSGVYFCASSNRGRGIQYFGAGTRLSVL.

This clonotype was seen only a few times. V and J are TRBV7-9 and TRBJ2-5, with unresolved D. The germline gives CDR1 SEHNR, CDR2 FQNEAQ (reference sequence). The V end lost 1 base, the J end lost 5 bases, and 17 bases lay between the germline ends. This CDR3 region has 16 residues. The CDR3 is CASSLDFGPHGETQYF. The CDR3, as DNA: TGTGCCAGCAGCTTAGATTTTGGACCGCACGGGGAGACCCAGTACTTC.

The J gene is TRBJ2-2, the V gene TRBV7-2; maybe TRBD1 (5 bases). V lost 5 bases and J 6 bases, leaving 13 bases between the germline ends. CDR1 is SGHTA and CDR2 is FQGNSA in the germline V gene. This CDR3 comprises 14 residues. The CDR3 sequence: CASSLLTGAGELFF. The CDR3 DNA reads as TGTGCCAGCAGCCTACTAACAGGCGCCGGGGAGCTGTTTTTT.

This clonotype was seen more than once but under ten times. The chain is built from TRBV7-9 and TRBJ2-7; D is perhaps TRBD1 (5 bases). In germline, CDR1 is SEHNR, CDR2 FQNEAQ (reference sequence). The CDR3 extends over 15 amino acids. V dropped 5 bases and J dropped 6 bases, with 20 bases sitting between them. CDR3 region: CASSPPRAGKAEQYF. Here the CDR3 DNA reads TGTGCCAGCAGCCCGCCCCGGGCAGGGAAGGCCGAGCAGTACTTC.

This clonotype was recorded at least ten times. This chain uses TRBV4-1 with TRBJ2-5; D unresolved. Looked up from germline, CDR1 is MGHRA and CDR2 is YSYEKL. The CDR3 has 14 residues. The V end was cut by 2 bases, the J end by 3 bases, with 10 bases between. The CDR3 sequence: CASSQFPAKETQYF. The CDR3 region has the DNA TGCGCCAGCAGCCAATTTCCAGCTAAAGAGACCCAGTACTTC.

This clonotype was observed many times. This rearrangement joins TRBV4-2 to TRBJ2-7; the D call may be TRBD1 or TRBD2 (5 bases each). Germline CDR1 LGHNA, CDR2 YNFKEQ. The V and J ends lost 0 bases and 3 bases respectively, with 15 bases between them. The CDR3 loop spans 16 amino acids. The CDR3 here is CASSQERAGKFYEQYF. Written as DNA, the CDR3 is TGTGCCAGCAGCCAAGAGAGGGCAGGGAAATTCTACGAGCAGTACTTC.

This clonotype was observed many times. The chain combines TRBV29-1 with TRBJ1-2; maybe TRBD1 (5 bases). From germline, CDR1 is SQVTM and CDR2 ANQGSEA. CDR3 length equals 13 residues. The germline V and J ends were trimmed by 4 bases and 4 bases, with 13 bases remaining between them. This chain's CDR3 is CSVGTGTPYGYTF. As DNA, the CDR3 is TGCAGCGTTGGGACGGGGACGCCCTATGGCTACACCTTC. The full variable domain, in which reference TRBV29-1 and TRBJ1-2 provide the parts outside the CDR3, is SAVISQKPSRDICQRGTSLTIQCQVDSQVTMMFWYRQQPGQSLTLIATANQGSEATYESGFVIDKFPISRPNLTFSTLTVSNMSPEDSSIYLCSVGTGTPYGYTFGSGTRLTVV.

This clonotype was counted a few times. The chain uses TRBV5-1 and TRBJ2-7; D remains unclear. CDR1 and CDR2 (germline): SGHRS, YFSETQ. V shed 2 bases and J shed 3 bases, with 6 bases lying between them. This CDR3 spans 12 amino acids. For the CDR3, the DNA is TGCGCCAGCAGCTTCAACAACTACGAGCAGTACTTC. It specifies CASSFNNYEQYF.

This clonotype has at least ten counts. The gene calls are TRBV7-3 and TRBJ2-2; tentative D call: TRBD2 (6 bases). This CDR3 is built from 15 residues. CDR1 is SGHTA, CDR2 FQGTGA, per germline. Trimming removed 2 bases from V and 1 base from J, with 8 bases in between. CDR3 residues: CASSLQGGNTGELFF. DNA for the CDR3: TGTGCCAGCAGCTTACAGGGAGGGAACACCGGGGAGCTGTTTTTT.

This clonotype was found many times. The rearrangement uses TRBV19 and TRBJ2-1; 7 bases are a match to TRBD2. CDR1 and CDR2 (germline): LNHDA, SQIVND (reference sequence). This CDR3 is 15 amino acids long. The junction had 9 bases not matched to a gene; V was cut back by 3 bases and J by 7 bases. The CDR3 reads CASSIWGGIGNEQFF. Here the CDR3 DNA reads TGTGCCAGTAGTATTTGGGGGGGGATAGGTAATGAGCAGTTCTTC.

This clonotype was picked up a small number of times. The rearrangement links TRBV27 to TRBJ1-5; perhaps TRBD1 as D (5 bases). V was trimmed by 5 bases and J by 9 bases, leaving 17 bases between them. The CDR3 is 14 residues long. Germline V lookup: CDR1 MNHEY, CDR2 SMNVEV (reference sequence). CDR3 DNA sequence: TGTGCCAGCAGTCACGGGACCCAGACTCTGCCCCAGCATTTT. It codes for CASSHGTQTLPQHF.

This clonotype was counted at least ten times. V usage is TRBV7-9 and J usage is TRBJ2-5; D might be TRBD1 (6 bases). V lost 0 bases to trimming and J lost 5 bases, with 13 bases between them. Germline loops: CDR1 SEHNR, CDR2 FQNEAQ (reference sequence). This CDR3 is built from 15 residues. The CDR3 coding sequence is TGTGCCAGCAGCTTAGCGGGCACAGGGTTGGAGACCCAGTACTTC. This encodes CASSLAGTGLETQYF.

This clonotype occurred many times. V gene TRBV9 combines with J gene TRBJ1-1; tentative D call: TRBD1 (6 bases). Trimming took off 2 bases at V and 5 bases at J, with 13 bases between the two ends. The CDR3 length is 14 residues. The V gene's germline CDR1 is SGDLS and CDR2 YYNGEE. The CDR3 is CASSVGGGKTEAFF. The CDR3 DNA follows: TGTGCCAGCAGCGTGGGGGGCGGGAAAACTGAAGCTTTCTTT.

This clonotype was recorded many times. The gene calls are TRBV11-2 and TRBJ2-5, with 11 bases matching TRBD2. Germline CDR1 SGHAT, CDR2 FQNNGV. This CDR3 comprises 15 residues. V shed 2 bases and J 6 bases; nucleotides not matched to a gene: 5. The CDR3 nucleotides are TGTGCCAGCAGCTTATTAGCGGGGGGGCCGCAGACCCAGTACTTC. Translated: CASSLLAGGPQTQYF.

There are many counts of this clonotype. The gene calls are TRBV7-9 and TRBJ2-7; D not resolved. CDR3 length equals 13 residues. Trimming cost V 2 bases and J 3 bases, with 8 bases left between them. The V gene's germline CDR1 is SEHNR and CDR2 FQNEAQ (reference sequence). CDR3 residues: CASSLTQNYEQYV. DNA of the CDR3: TGTGCCAGCAGCTTAACACAGAACTACGAGCAGTACGTC.

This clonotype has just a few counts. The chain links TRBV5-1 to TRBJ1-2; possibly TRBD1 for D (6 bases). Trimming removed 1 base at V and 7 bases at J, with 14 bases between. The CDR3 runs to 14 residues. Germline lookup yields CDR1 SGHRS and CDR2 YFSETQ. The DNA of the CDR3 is TGCGCCAGCAGCTTGCCCAACAGGGAATCTGGCTACACCTTC. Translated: CASSLPNRESGYTF.

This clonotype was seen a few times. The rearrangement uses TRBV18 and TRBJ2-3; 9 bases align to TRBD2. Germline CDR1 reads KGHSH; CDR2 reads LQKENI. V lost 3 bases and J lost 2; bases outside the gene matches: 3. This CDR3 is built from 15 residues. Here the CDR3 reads CASSPSGGFTDTQYF. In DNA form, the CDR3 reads TGTGCCAGCTCACCGAGCGGGGGGTTCACAGATACGCAGTATTTT.

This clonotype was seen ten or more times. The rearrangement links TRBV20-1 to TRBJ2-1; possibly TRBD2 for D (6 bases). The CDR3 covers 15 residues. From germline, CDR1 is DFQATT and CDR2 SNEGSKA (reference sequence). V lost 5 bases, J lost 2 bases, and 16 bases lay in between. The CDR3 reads CSAPTGDWTYNEQFF. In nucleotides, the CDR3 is TGCAGTGCTCCGACGGGGGACTGGACCTACAATGAGCAGTTCTTC.

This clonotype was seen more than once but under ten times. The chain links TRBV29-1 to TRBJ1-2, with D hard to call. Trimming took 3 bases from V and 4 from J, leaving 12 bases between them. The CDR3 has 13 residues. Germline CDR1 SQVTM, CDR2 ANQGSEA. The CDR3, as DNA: TGCAGCGTTGAGGCGGACGGAGGCTATGGCTACACCTTC. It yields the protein CSVEADGGYGYTF. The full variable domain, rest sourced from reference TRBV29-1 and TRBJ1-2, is SAVISQKPSRDICQRGTSLTIQCQVDSQVTMMFWYRQQPGQSLTLIATANQGSEATYESGFVIDKFPISRPNLTFSTLTVSNMSPEDSSIYLCSVEADGGYGYTFGSGTRLTVV.

The CDR3 region has the DNA TGTGCCAGCAGTGTCCTGGGGGGACCTAATGAAAAACTGTTTTTT. Its translation is CASSVLGGPNEKLFF. The chain couples TRBV27 to TRBJ1-4; D might be TRBD1 (5 bases). The V gene's germline CDR1 is MNHEY and CDR2 SMNVEV (reference sequence). With 5 bases removed from V and 3 bases from J, the gap between germline ends came to 13 bases. CDR3 length: 15 residues.

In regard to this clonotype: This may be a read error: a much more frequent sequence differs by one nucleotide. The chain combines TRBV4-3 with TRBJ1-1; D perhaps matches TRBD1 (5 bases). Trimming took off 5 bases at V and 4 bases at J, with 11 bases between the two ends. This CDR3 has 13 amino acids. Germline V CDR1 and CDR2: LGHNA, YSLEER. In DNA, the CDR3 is TGCGCCAGCAGCGAACGGGGGTTCACTGAAGCTTTCTTT. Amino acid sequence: CASSERGFTEAFF.

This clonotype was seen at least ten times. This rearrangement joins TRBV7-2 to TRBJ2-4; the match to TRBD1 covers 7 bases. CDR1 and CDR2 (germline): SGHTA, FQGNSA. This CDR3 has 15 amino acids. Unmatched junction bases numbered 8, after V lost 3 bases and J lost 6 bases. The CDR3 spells CASSFRDRGTNIQYF. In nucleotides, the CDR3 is TGTGCCAGCAGCTTCCGGGACAGAGGGACAAACATTCAGTACTTC.

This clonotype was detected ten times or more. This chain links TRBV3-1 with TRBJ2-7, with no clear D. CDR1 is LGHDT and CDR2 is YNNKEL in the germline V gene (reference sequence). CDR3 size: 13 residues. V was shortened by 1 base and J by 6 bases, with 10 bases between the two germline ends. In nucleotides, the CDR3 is TGTGCCAGCAGCCAAGTTAAAGGTCTCGAGCAGTACTTC. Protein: CASSQVKGLEQYF.

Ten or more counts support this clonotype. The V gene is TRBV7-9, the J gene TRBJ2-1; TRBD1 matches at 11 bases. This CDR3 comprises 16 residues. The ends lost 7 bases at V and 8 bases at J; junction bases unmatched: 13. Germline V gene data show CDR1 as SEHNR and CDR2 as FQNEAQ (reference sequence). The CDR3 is CASTPAGTGGFYEQFF. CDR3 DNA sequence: TGTGCCAGCACCCCCGCCGGGACAGGGGGTTTCTATGAGCAGTTCTTC.

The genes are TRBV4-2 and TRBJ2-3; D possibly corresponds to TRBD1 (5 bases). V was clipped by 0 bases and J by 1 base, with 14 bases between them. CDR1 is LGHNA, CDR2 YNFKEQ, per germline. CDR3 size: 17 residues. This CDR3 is CASSQDMGRWGTDTQYF. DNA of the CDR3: TGTGCCAGCAGCCAAGATATGGGGCGTTGGGGCACAGATACGCAGTATTTT.

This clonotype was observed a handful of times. CDR3 sequence: CASSQERYSNQPQHF. DNA of the CDR3: TGCGCCAGCAGCCAGGAGAGATATAGCAATCAGCCCCAGCATTTT. The chain combines TRBV4-3 with TRBJ1-5; D remains unclear. The V gene lost 3 bases and the J gene lost 0 bases, with 9 bases spanning the gap. This CDR3 is built from 15 residues. CDR1 and CDR2 (germline): LGHNA, YSLEER.

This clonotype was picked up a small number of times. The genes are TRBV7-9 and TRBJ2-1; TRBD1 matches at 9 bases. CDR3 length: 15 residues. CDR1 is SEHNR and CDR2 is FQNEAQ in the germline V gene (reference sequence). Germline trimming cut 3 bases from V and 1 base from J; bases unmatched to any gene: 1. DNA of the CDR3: TGTGCCAGCAGCTTCGGGACAGGGTCCTACAATGAGCAGTTCTTC. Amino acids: CASSFGTGSYNEQFF.

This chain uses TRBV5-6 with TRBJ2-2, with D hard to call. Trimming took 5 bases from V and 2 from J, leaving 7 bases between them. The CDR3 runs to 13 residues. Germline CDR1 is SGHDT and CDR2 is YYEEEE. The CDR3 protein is CASRFGNTGELFF. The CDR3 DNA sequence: TGTGCCAGCAGGTTCGGAAACACCGGGGAGCTGTTTTTT.